This T cell receptor (beta chain) was documented in a study of T cell responses to AZD1222 COVID-19 vaccine. Method: immunoSEQ multiplex PCR; TCRdb's copy keeps in-frame clones and lacks some. This sample has roughly 150,000 clones, with 85% to 95% found just once. There are 13 residues in the CDR3. Trimming cost V 4 bases and J 3 bases, with 11 bases left between them. In germline, CDR1 is SGHRS, CDR2 YFSETQ. To note about this clone: Its antigen remains unknown.

The study's findings and limits: Two AZD1222 administrations were followed by greater Spike-specific TCR breadth and depth. The donors showed a predominance of white British ancestry and of females, with possible underestimation of clonal diversity.

This receptor was obtained from an adult in good health. The material sequenced was peripheral blood, taken on day 0 of AZD1222 vaccination. The genes are TRBV5-1 and TRBJ2-7; D not resolved. CDR3 in amino acids: CASSPDGYYEQYF. Here the CDR3 DNA reads TGCGCCAGCAGCCCGGACGGATACTACGAGCAGTACTTC.